These 20 T cell receptor beta chains were sequenced from one sample in a study of blood T cell repertoires in COVID-19. The protocol was immunoSEQ multiplex PCR, while the TCRdb copy is restricted to in-frame clones and leaves out a portion. The sample gives 70,000 to 90,000 clones, roughly 85% of which show up once; about an eighth is in the top ten. The sample was peripheral blood. These receptors were obtained from a human donor in a cohort sampled during active COVID-19.

The chain employs TRBV5-1 and TRBJ2-6, with D unclear. V was trimmed by 6 bases and J by 6 bases, leaving 13 bases between them. Germline loops: CDR1 SGHRS, CDR2 YFSETQ. The CDR3 contains 14 residues. The CDR3 is CASTSSVSANVLTF. CDR3 nucleotides: TGCGCCAGCACCTCTTCCGTCTCGGCCAACGTCCTGACTTTC.

The V call is TRBV10-1, the J call TRBJ2-7, with D possibly being TRBD2 (6 bases). CDR3 length: 14 amino acids. Trimming removed 3 bases at V and 5 bases at J, with 14 bases between. Germline loops: CDR1 WNHNN, CDR2 SYGVQD (reference sequence). The CDR3 DNA is TGCGCCAGCAGTGAATTTGTGGGAGGCGACGAGCAGTACTTC. Its translation: CASSEFVGGDEQYF.

In this sample, this clone turned up a few times. The CDR3 DNA reads TGTGCCAGCAGCCAAGTCCAGGACAGGGCCAATTCACCCCTCCACTTT. Residues: CASSQVQDRANSPLHF. This sequence joins TRBV3-1 (or the pseudogene TRBV3-2) and TRBJ1-6, with TRBD1 matching 8 bases. Germline CDR1 LGHDT, CDR2 YNNKEL (reference sequence). V lost 1 base, J lost 7 bases, and 6 bases stayed unmatched. This CDR3 has 16 residues.

V and J are TRBV6-1 and TRBJ1-2; D call uncertain. CDR3 length: 15 amino acids. The germline V gene has CDR1 MNHNS and CDR2 SASEGT. Trimming stripped 0 bases from V and 4 bases from J, with 12 bases between. CDR3 residues: CASSEARMSVYGYTF. CDR3 nucleotide sequence: TGTGCCAGCAGTGAAGCACGAATGTCAGTCTATGGCTACACCTTC.

The chain uses TRBV5-6 and TRBJ1-4; unclear D gene. Germline CDR1 reads SGHDT; CDR2 reads YYEEEE. Between the trimmed V and J ends, which lost 3 bases and 8 bases, there was a span of 23 bases. The CDR3 is 17 amino acids. CDR3 region: CASSSPGRGSEGEKLFF. The CDR3 DNA reads as TGTGCCAGCAGCTCCCCCGGTCGGGGATCAGAAGGAGAAAAACTGTTTTTT. The full variable domain, in which reference TRBV5-6 and TRBJ1-4 provide the parts outside the CDR3, is DAGVTQSPTHLIKTRGQQVTLRCSPKSGHDTVSWYQQALGQGPQFIFQYYEEEERQRGNFPDRFSGHQFPNYSSELNVNALLLGDSALYLCASSSPGRGSEGEKLFFGSGTQLSVL.

This chain links TRBV3-1 (or the pseudogene TRBV3-2) with TRBJ1-6; TRBD1 agrees at 7 bases. The CDR3 loop spans 15 amino acids. The ends lost 1 base at V and 10 bases at J; junction bases unmatched: 7. The germline V gene encodes CDR1 LGHDT and CDR2 YNNKEL (reference sequence). As DNA, the CDR3 is TGTGCCAGCAGCCAAGTGGCCCAGGGGGTGTCACCCCTCCACTTT. It encodes CASSQVAQGVSPLHF.

This sequence joins TRBV18 and TRBJ1-1; the D gene is possibly TRBD1 (6 bases). Between the trimmed V and J ends, which lost 4 bases and 5 bases, there was a span of 20 bases. CDR3 length: 16 amino acids. Germline loops: CDR1 KGHSH, CDR2 LQKENI. The DNA for the CDR3 is TGTGCCAGCTCACTTACACGGGGGGGCGGAGTAACTGAAGCTTTCTTT. Its translation: CASSLTRGGGVTEAFF.

The rearrangement joins TRBV4-2 to TRBJ1-6; D is unclear. CDR3 size: 14 residues. V was trimmed by 1 base and J by 5 bases, leaving 6 bases between them. CDR1 is LGHNA, CDR2 YNFKEQ, per germline. The CDR3 bases are TGTGCCAGCAGCCAAGCCGGGAATAATTCACCCCTCCACTTT. Protein sequence: CASSQAGNNSPLHF.

The V and J genes are TRBV5-1 and TRBJ2-1; 8 nucleotides line up with TRBD2. Germline V gene lookup returns CDR1 SGHRS and CDR2 YFSETQ. V lost 4 bases to trimming and J lost 4 bases; unmatched junction nucleotides: 4. The CDR3 is 14 residues long. The CDR3 region is CASSVTSAYNEQFF. Written as DNA, the CDR3 is TGCGCCAGCAGCGTGACTAGCGCTTACAATGAGCAGTTCTTC.

The CDR3 bases are TGCGCCAGCAGCCCAAGGACTAGCGGGGGGAGTCATGAGCAGTTCTTC. It translates to CASSPRTSGGSHEQFF. This chain joins TRBV5-1 and TRBJ2-1, with 14 bases identical to TRBD2. The CDR3 is made up of 16 amino acids. Germline CDR1 reads SGHRS; CDR2 reads YFSETQ. The ends lost 4 bases at V and 8 bases at J; junction bases unmatched: 8.

V and J are TRBV5-6 and TRBJ2-3; D is perhaps TRBD2 (6 bases). The germline CDR1 and CDR2 sequences are SGHDT and YYEEEE. The CDR3 is 15 amino acids. With 3 bases removed from V and 2 bases from J, the gap between germline ends came to 13 bases. Here the CDR3 DNA reads TGTGCCAGCAGCTCCCCGGGGGACGTCACAGATACGCAGTATTTT. Protein product: CASSSPGDVTDTQYF. Full variable domain (missing parts from reference TRBV5-6 and TRBJ2-3): DAGVTQSPTHLIKTRGQQVTLRCSPKSGHDTVSWYQQALGQGPQFIFQYYEEEERQRGNFPDRFSGHQFPNYSSELNVNALLLGDSALYLCASSSPGDVTDTQYFGPGTRLTVL.

CDR3 amino acids: CASSRTSTGDEKLFF. The DNA of the CDR3 is TGCGCCAGCAGCCGTACGTCGACAGGGGATGAAAAACTGTTTTTT. J is TRBJ1-4 and V is TRBV4-1; 8 positions match TRBD1. The germline V gene has CDR1 MGHRA and CDR2 YSYEKL. CDR3 length: 15 residues. V trimming: 4 bases; J trimming: 6 bases; junction bases outside the gene matches: 7.

The V and J genes are TRBV9 and TRBJ1-6; 10 positions match TRBD1. Germline V gene sequence: CDR1 SGDLS, CDR2 YYNGEE. V was pared by 4 bases and J by 9 bases, with 7 bases of the junction left unmatched. The CDR3 loop spans 15 amino acids. CDR3 DNA: TGTGCCAGCAGCCCCCGGGACAGGGGAAGTTCACCCCTCCACTTT. It specifies CASSPRDRGSSPLHF.

Only one count was recorded for this clone. The genes are TRBV5-1 and TRBJ2-1; TRBD1 matches at 9 bases. The V gene's germline CDR1 is SGHRS and CDR2 YFSETQ. The CDR3 is 14 residues long. After removal of 3 bases from V and 7 bases from J, the junction contained 5 bases not matched to a gene. CDR3 region: CASSSRQGGNEQFF. CDR3 nucleotides: TGCGCCAGCAGCTCTAGACAGGGGGGTAATGAGCAGTTCTTC.

The V call is TRBV30, the J call TRBJ2-7, with TRBD1 matching 8 bases. The germline V gene has CDR1 GTSNPN and CDR2 SVGIG (reference sequence). J lost 5 bases, V lost 5 bases, and 11 bases had no gene match. The CDR3 extends over 14 amino acids. The DNA for the CDR3 is TGTGCCTGGGACAGACAGGGGTGGAGCGACGAGCAGTACTTC. It translates to CAWDRQGWSDEQYF.

This clone showed up just once. The chain combines TRBV25-1 with TRBJ1-2; D is possibly TRBD1 (5 bases). Germline V CDR1 and CDR2: MGHDK, SYGVNS. Between the trimmed V and J ends, which lost 3 bases and 4 bases, there was a span of 12 bases. CDR3 length: 14 residues. The CDR3 spells CASSEGGRAYGYTF. The CDR3 DNA sequence: TGTGCCAGCAGTGAGGGTGGCAGGGCCTATGGCTACACCTTC.

The rearrangement joins TRBV7-2 to TRBJ2-7, with 8 bases matching TRBD1. With 5 bases clipped from V and 7 bases from J, the junction kept 4 bases outside the gene matches. Per the germline V gene, CDR1 is SGHTA and CDR2 is FQGNSA. The CDR3 length is 12 residues. CDR3 in DNA: TGTGCCAGCAGCCCCCGGGACAGGGAGCAGTACTTC. It is translated as CASSPRDREQYF.

The chain carries TRBV28 and TRBJ2-7; 8 bases are shared with TRBD1. CDR1 is MDHEN and CDR2 is SYDVKM in the germline V gene. CDR3 size: 16 residues. V dropped 5 bases and J dropped 3; count of bases not matched to a gene: 12. The CDR3, as DNA: TGTGCCAGCAGTACCACCGCGACAGGGGCCGGCTACGAGCAGTACTTC. Protein: CASSTTATGAGYEQYF.

This clone was seen a few times. The chain uses TRBV2 and TRBJ2-7; a weak D match, TRBD1 (5 bases). CDR1 is SNHLY, CDR2 FYNNEI, per germline. The CDR3 has 13 amino acids. V lost 4 bases to trimming and J lost 7 bases, with 14 bases between them. CDR3 residues: CASSGQGLREQYF. Here the CDR3 DNA reads TGTGCCAGCAGTGGGCAGGGCCTGAGGGAGCAGTACTTC. Full variable domain (outside the CDR3, taken from reference TRBV2 and TRBJ2-7): EPEVTQTPSHQVTQMGQEVILRCVPISNHLYFYWYRQILGQKVEFLVSFYNNEISEKSEIFDDQFSVERPDGSNFTLKIRSTKLEDSAMYFCASSGQGLREQYFGPGTRLTVT.

This rearrangement joins TRBV6-2 or TRBV6-3 to TRBJ1-5; weak D call: TRBD1 (5 bases). With 4 bases removed from V and 6 bases from J, the gap between germline ends came to 13 bases. The CDR3 loop spans 14 amino acids. Germline assignment: CDR1 MNHEY and CDR2 SVGEGT. CDR3 DNA: TGTGCCAGCAGTTCCTTCTATAGGGGTCAGCCCCAGCATTTT. It encodes CASSSFYRGQPQHF.